This TCR beta chain stems from a study of CD8+ T cells in alopecia areata. Across the whole study: Those treated were given oral tofacitinib at 5 to 10 mg twice daily. Study-level results: More clonal than normal scalp was lesional scalp, particularly alopecia totalis/universalis.

Extracted RNA was reverse transcribed into cDNA, the sequencing template. Data came from immunoSEQ multiplex PCR; TCRdb stores just in-frame clones and leaves some out. The sample yields hundreds of thousands of clones, 50% to 65% seen once. Comments on this clone: The antigen remains undetermined.

This material consisted of CD4+ T cells sorted from blood, taken at week 0. This receptor was identified in a human donor with alopecia areata.

CDR3 region: CASSVSLGGQPQHF. The CDR3 region has the DNA TGTGCCAGCAGCGTAAGTCTTGGGGGGCAGCCCCAGCATTTT. The rearrangement joins TRBV9 to TRBJ1-5; D is perhaps TRBD1 (5 bases). Germline CDR1 SGDLS, CDR2 YYNGEE. V was pared by 1 base and J by 7 bases, with 12 bases between. This CDR3 comprises 14 residues.